One and the same sample provided the 26 T cell receptor beta chains below, sequenced in a study of early T cells in non-severe SARS-CoV-2 infection. In TCRdb, the 5' RACE reads were re-called with MiXCR into one record per CDR3 protein. This table has about 110,000 distinct CDR3 sequences, roughly 12% appearing once. The sample was whole blood, taken at baseline. Every receptor here comes from an adult who was a healthcare worker with PCR-confirmed SARS-CoV-2 infection or an uninfected control (not recorded which).

V gene TRBV12-3 or TRBV12-4 combines with J gene TRBJ1-1; D is ambiguous. This CDR3 spans 13 amino acids. With 8 bases removed from V and 1 base from J, the gap between germline ends came to 11 bases. CDR3 in DNA: TGTGCCAGCGGCATCAGGCCGAACACTGAAGCTTTCTTT. Its translation is CASGIRPNTEAFF.

The chain carries TRBV29-1 and TRBJ1-1; 9 positions match TRBD1. Germline loops: CDR1 SQVTM, CDR2 ANQGSEA. The CDR3 runs to 14 residues. V lost 6 bases to trimming and J lost 1 base; unmatched junction nucleotides: 6. Written as DNA, the CDR3 is TGCAGCGTAGACAGGGGGACCCAGAACACTGAAGCTTTCTTT. Translating gives CSVDRGTQNTEAFF.

There are a few counts of this clonotype. This chain joins TRBV20-1 and TRBJ1-6; 9 nucleotides agree with TRBD1. CDR3 length: 13 amino acids. Germline V lookup: CDR1 DFQATT, CDR2 SNEGSKA (reference sequence). Trimming at V came to 3 bases and at J to 9 bases, leaving 3 bases not matched to a gene. This chain's CDR3 is CSARGQGPSPLHF. In nucleotides, the CDR3 is TGCAGTGCTAGGGGACAGGGTCCTTCACCCCTCCACTTT.

This clonotype was detected a few times. The chain uses TRBV29-1 and TRBJ2-3, with unresolved D. The ends were cut back, 1 base at V and 4 bases at J, with 12 bases in the middle. Germline CDR1 is SQVTM and CDR2 is ANQGSEA. The CDR3 is 14 residues long. The CDR3 loop reads CSVEGVEAADTQYF. CDR3 in DNA: TGCAGCGTTGAAGGCGTCGAAGCAGCAGATACGCAGTATTTT.

This clonotype has a handful of counts. This chain connects TRBV7-8 to TRBJ1-6, with TRBD1 matching 7 bases. CDR1 and CDR2 from the germline V gene are SGHVS and FQNEAQ. The trim removed 4 bases at V and 7 bases at J, leaving 7 bases unmatched. The CDR3 contains 15 residues. The CDR3 reads CASSSGQVGNSPLHF. Written as DNA, the CDR3 is TGTGCCAGCAGCTCAGGACAGGTGGGAAATTCACCCCTCCACTTT.

The J gene is TRBJ2-5, the V gene TRBV6-5; the D gene is possibly TRBD2 (5 bases). Germline V lookup: CDR1 MNHEY, CDR2 SVGAGI. V lost 7 bases and J lost 7, with 19 bases in between. This CDR3 region has 14 residues. The CDR3 DNA reads as TGTGCCAGCACCGAATCAACTAGAGTAGGGACCCAGTACTTC. This encodes CASTESTRVGTQYF.

This clonotype occurred many times. The chain combines TRBV2 with TRBJ2-7; no reliable D call. The CDR3 consists of 14 residues. Trimming removed 3 bases from V and 0 bases from J, with 9 bases in between. Per the germline V gene, CDR1 is SNHLY and CDR2 is FYNNEI. The CDR3 is CASSDQASSYEQYF. The CDR3 coding sequence is TGTGCCAGCAGTGACCAGGCCAGCTCCTACGAGCAGTACTTC. Complete variable domain (other parts from reference TRBV2 and TRBJ2-7): EPEVTQTPSHQVTQMGQEVILRCVPISNHLYFYWYRQILGQKVEFLVSFYNNEISEKSEIFDDQFSVERPDGSNFTLKIRSTKLEDSAMYFCASSDQASSYEQYFGPGTRLTVT.

A few counts support this clonotype. The chain joins TRBV7-3 to TRBJ2-4; 11 positions match TRBD2. The germline V gene encodes CDR1 SGHTA and CDR2 FQGTGA. V shed 2 bases and J 6 bases; nucleotides not matched to a gene: 3. This CDR3 is 15 amino acids long. The CDR3 nucleotides are TGTGCCAGCAGCTTAGGAGGACTAGCGGGAAACATTCAGTACTTC. It codes for CASSLGGLAGNIQYF.

This clonotype was counted a few times. This chain links TRBV3-1 with TRBJ2-4, with 10 bases matching TRBD2. Germline CDR1 and CDR2: LGHDT and YNNKEL (reference sequence). The CDR3 covers 17 residues. J gave up 5 bases and V 1 base, and 8 bases lay outside the gene matches. The CDR3 DNA follows: TGTGCCAGCAGCCAAGGGCTAGCGGGAGTTTCCGAAAACATTCAGTACTTC. Translating gives CASSQGLAGVSENIQYF.

The genes are TRBV7-8 and TRBJ1-1; tentative D call: TRBD1 (5 bases). The CDR3 covers 14 residues. Germline V gene lookup returns CDR1 SGHVS and CDR2 FQNEAQ. Trimming took off 5 bases at V and 1 base at J, with 11 bases between the two ends. DNA for the CDR3: TGTGCCAGCAGCGTGGGACGGTCGAACACTGAAGCTTTCTTT. Its translation is CASSVGRSNTEAFF.

This clonotype was counted a few times. The genes are TRBV12-3 or TRBV12-4 and TRBJ1-6; the match to TRBD1 covers 7 bases. J gave up 5 bases and V 5 bases, and 3 bases lay outside the gene matches. The CDR3 loop spans 14 amino acids. The CDR3 DNA follows: TGTGCCAGCAGTCTGCAGGGGGATAATTCACCCCTCCACTTT. Translation: CASSLQGDNSPLHF.

This clonotype was seen a handful of times. The rearrangement uses TRBV5-1 and TRBJ1-1; D perhaps matches TRBD1 (6 bases). CDR1 and CDR2 from the germline V gene are SGHRS and YFSETQ. V lost 2 bases and J 11 bases, leaving 16 bases between the germline ends. This CDR3 spans 13 amino acids. CDR3 sequence reads: CASSLVQGFEAFF. The DNA for the CDR3 is TGCGCCAGCAGCTTAGTACAGGGATTTGAGGCTTTCTTT.

This clonotype was counted only a few times. V gene TRBV7-9 combines with J gene TRBJ2-7; 13 bases fit TRBD2. Per germline, CDR1 SEHNR and CDR2 FQNEAQ (reference sequence). The CDR3 is 16 residues long. V gave up 2 bases and J gave up 3 bases; unmatched junction bases: 4. The CDR3 DNA is TGTGCCAGCAGCTTAAAAGGGACTAGCGGGGTCTACGAGCAGTACTTC. It codes for CASSLKGTSGVYEQYF.

There are a few counts of this clonotype. The CDR3 loop reads CASSHHQGQRLNTGELFF. The CDR3 nucleotides are TGTGCCAGCAGCCATCACCAGGGACAAAGACTGAACACCGGGGAGCTGTTTTTT. This rearrangement joins TRBV7-8 to TRBJ2-2, with a tentative D call TRBD1 (6 bases). V was shortened by 5 bases and J by 1 base, with 20 bases between the two germline ends. The CDR3 extends over 18 amino acids. In germline, CDR1 is SGHVS, CDR2 FQNEAQ.

The chain couples TRBV5-6 to TRBJ1-4, with D possibly being TRBD1 (5 bases). Per germline, CDR1 SGHDT and CDR2 YYEEEE. Trimming pared 1 base from V and 2 bases from J, leaving 6 bases between. This CDR3 contains 14 residues. The CDR3 region is CASSLWGTNEKLFF. The CDR3 DNA reads TGTGCCAGCAGCTTGTGGGGGACTAATGAAAAACTGTTTTTT.

The chain has TRBV7-9 and TRBJ2-5; 10 nucleotides align to TRBD2. The CDR3 runs 16 residues. The germline gives CDR1 SEHNR, CDR2 FQNEAQ (reference sequence). Trimming took 5 bases from V and 5 from J; bases not matched to a gene: 11. CDR3 region: CASSPLAGVLGETQYF. CDR3 DNA sequence: TGTGCCAGCAGCCCCCTAGCGGGAGTGCTTGGTGAGACCCAGTACTTC.

This clonotype was counted a few times. V usage is TRBV5-5 and J usage is TRBJ2-1, with D possibly matching TRBD1 (6 bases). Trimming removed 0 bases at V and 4 bases at J, with 23 bases between. The CDR3 sequence is 19 residues long. Per germline, CDR1 SGHKS and CDR2 YYEKEE (reference sequence). CDR3 nucleotide sequence: TGTGCCAGCAGCTTGGGGACCGGGACACTGAATCCCTTATACAATGAGCAGTTCTTC. It yields the protein CASSLGTGTLNPLYNEQFF. Full variable domain (outside the CDR3, taken from reference TRBV5-5 and TRBJ2-1): DAGVTQSPTHLIKTRGQQVTLRCSPISGHKSVSWYQQVLGQGPQFIFQYYEKEERGRGNFPDRFSARQFPNYSSELNVNALLLGDSALYLCASSLGTGTLNPLYNEQFFGPGTRLTVL.

As regards this clonotype: This could be a read error, since a much larger clone is one nucleotide away. The chain couples TRBV29-1 to TRBJ2-6, with a possible D match to TRBD1 (5 bases). Trimming took off 3 bases at V and 3 bases at J, with 9 bases between the two ends. Germline CDR1 is SQVTM and CDR2 is ANQGSEA. The CDR3 has 14 amino acids. The CDR3 sequence: CSVEEQVGANVLTF. Written as DNA, the CDR3 is TGCAGCGTTGAGGAACAGGTTGGGGCCAACGTCCTGACTTTC.

The chain employs TRBV20-1 and TRBJ2-7, with a possible D match to TRBD1 (6 bases). CDR1 is DFQATT and CDR2 is SNEGSKA in the germline V gene (reference sequence). V was trimmed by 4 bases and J by 3 bases, leaving 16 bases between them. The CDR3 sequence is 14 residues long. As DNA, the CDR3 is TGCAGTGCTATGGCGGCCAGGGGCGTCTACGAGCAGTACTTC. Its protein is CSAMAARGVYEQYF.

This clonotype was counted between two and nine times. The rearrangement uses TRBV29-1 and TRBJ1-1; D is perhaps TRBD1 (5 bases). The germline V and J ends were trimmed by 7 bases and 7 bases, with 16 bases remaining between them. The CDR3 extends over 12 amino acids. Germline V gene sequence: CDR1 SQVTM, CDR2 ANQGSEA. Here the CDR3 reads CSAFDREIEAFF. DNA for the CDR3: TGCAGCGCCTTTGACAGAGAGATTGAAGCTTTCTTT.

V gene TRBV28 combines with J gene TRBJ2-3; no definite D call. The ends were cut back, 6 bases at V and 0 bases at J, with 10 bases in the middle. This CDR3 comprises 14 residues. From germline, CDR1 is MDHEN and CDR2 SYDVKM. The CDR3 is CASSRERSTDTQYF. CDR3 bases: TGTGCCAGCAGCCGCGAGAGAAGCACAGATACGCAGTATTTT.

This clonotype showed up many times. The genes are TRBV6-1 and TRBJ1-2; D unclear. Germline V gene sequence: CDR1 MNHNS, CDR2 SASEGT. The CDR3 consists of 14 residues. V lost 1 base and J 7 bases, leaving 13 bases between the germline ends. The chain's CDR3 is CASSEGRIATGYTF. CDR3 in DNA: TGTGCCAGCAGTGAAGGAAGGATAGCTACTGGCTACACCTTC.

CDR3 loop: CASSFHGGRAKSDTQYF. CDR3 nucleotides: TGTGCCAGCAGTTTTCATGGAGGGAGGGCCAAGTCCGATACGCAGTATTTT. The chain recombines TRBV28 with TRBJ2-3; 7 nucleotides agree with TRBD2. V lost 3 bases to trimming and J lost 6 bases; unmatched junction nucleotides: 15. The CDR3 is 17 residues long. Germline values: CDR1 MDHEN, CDR2 SYDVKM.

This clonotype was seen only a few times. The V and J genes are TRBV12-3 or TRBV12-4 and TRBJ1-2; D remains ambiguous. Trimming removed 6 bases from V and 7 bases from J, with 12 bases in between. The length of the CDR3 is 12 residues. CDR3 sequence (DNA): TGTGCCAGCAGCCCCGGGGTATCTGGCTACACCTTC. This sequence encodes CASSPGVSGYTF.

This clonotype was seen a handful of times. This chain connects TRBV4-1 to TRBJ2-2; D possibly corresponds to TRBD2 (5 bases). Per the germline V gene, CDR1 is MGHRA and CDR2 is YSYEKL. The CDR3 runs to 14 residues. V was trimmed by 0 bases and J by 6 bases, leaving 8 bases between them. This chain's CDR3 is CASSQETGAGELFF. The CDR3 DNA follows: TGCGCCAGCAGCCAAGAGACCGGGGCCGGGGAGCTGTTTTTT.

The table lists this clonotype with a few counts. This sequence joins TRBV20-1 and TRBJ2-3, with TRBD2 identical over 10 bases. V dropped 3 bases and J dropped 4; count of bases not matched to a gene: 4. Germline V gene sequence: CDR1 DFQATT, CDR2 SNEGSKA (reference sequence). There are 14 residues in the CDR3. This CDR3 reads CSARTLAGADTQYF. DNA of the CDR3: TGCAGTGCTAGGACGCTAGCGGGGGCAGATACGCAGTATTTT.